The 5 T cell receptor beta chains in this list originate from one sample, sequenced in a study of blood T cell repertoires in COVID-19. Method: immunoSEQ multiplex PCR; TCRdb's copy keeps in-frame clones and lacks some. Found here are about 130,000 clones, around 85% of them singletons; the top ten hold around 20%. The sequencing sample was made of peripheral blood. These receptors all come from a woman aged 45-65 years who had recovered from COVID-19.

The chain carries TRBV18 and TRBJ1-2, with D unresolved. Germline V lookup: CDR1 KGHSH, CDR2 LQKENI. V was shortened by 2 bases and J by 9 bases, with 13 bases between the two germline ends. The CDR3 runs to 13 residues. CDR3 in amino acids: CASSPNTIQRYTF. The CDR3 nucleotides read TGTGCCAGCTCACCAAACACAATACAGCGCTACACCTTC. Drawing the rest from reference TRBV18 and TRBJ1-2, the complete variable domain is NAGVMQNPRHLVRRRGQEARLRCSPMKGHSHVYWYRQLPEEGLKFMVYLQKENIIDESGMPKERFSAEFPKEGPSILRIQQVVRGDSAAYFCASSPNTIQRYTFGSGTRLTVV.

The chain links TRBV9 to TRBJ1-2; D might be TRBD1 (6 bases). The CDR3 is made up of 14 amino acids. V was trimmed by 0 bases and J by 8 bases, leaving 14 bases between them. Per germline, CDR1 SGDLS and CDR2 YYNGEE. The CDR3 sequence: CASSVGGQGNGYTF. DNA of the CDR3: TGTGCCAGCAGCGTAGGGGGGCAGGGGAACGGCTACACCTTC.

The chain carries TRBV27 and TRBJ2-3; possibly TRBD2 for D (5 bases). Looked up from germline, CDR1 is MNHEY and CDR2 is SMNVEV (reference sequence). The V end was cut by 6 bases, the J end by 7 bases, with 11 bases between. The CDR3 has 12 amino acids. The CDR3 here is CASRPDWYTQYF. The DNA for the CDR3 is TGTGCCAGCAGGCCGGACTGGTATACGCAGTATTTT.

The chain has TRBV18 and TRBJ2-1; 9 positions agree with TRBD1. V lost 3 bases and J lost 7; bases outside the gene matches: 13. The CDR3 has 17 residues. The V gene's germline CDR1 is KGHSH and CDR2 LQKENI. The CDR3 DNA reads TGTGCCAGCTCACCGACCCTACAGGGGGCGCTGGGGAATGAGCAGTTCTTC. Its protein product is CASSPTLQGALGNEQFF. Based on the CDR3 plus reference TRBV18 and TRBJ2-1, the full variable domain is NAGVMQNPRHLVRRRGQEARLRCSPMKGHSHVYWYRQLPEEGLKFMVYLQKENIIDESGMPKERFSAEFPKEGPSILRIQQVVRGDSAAYFCASSPTLQGALGNEQFFGPGTRLTVL.

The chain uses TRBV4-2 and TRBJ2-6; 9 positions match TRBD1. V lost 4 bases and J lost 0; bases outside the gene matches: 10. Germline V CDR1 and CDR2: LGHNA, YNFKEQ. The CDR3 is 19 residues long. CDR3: CASSRVTGGGRSGANVLTF. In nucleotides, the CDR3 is TGTGCCAGCAGCCGCGTCACAGGGGGCGGTCGCTCTGGGGCCAACGTCCTGACTTTC.